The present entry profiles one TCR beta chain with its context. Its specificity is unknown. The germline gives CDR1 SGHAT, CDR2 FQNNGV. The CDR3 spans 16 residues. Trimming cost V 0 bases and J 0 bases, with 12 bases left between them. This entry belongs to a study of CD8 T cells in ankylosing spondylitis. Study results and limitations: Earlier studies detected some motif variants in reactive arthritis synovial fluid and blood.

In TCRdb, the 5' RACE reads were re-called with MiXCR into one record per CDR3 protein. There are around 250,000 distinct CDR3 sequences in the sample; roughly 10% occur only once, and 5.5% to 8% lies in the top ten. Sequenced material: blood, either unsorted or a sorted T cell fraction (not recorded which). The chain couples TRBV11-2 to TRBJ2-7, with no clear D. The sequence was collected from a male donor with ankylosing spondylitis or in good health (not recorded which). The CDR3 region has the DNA TGTGCCAGCAGCTTAGATTTTACACTATCCTCCTACGAGCAGTACTTC. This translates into CASSLDFTLSSYEQYF.